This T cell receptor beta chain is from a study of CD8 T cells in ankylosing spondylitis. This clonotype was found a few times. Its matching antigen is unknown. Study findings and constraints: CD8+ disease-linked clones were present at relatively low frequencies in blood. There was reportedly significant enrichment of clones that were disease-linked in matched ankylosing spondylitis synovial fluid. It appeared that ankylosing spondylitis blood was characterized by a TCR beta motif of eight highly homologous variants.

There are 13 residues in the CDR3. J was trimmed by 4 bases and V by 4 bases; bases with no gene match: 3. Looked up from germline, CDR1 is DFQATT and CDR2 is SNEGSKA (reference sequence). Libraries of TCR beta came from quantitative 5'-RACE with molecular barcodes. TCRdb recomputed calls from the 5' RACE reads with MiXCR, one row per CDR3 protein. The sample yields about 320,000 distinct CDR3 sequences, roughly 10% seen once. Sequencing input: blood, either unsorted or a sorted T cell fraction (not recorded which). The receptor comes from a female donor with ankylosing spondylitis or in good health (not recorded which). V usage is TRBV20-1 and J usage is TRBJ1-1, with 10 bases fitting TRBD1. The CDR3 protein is CSATGTGVTEAFF. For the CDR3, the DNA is TGCAGTGCTACCGGGACAGGGGTCACTGAAGCTTTCTTT.